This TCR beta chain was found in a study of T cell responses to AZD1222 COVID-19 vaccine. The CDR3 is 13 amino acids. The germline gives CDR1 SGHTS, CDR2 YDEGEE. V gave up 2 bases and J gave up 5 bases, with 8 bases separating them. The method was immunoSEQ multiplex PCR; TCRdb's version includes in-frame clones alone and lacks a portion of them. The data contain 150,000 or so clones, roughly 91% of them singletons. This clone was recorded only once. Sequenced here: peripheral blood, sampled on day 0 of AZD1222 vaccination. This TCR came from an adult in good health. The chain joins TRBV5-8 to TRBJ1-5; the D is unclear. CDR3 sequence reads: CASSFGGDQPQHF. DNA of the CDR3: TGTGCCAGCAGCTTCGGTGGGGATCAGCCCCAGCATTTT.